This is a list of T cell receptor beta chains from one sample in a study of brain T cells in children with intractable seizures. Produced via immunoSEQ multiplex PCR; TCRdb's table is partial and in-frame only. Of 95,000 to 120,000 clones in the sample, 94% are singletons; the top ten hold more than 3%. The sample here was peripheral blood, taken at surgery. The receptors were gathered from a boy less than two years old with hemimegalencephaly and intractable seizures. Each CDR3 is given with its conserved first and last residue. Each record gives: J gene, clone size, D gene, V gene, CDR3 protein, CDR3 DNA. A D gene is named only where the DNA matches it firmly. Size is omitted from some rows. Given values are once, few, many or a class for expanded clones.

J: TRBJ2-1
size: .
D: .
V: TRBV5-1
CDR3: CASSLNGWGHEQFF
DNA: TGCGCCAGCAGCTTGAACGGGTGGGGCCATGAGCAGTTCTTC

J: TRBJ2-7
size: once
D: TRBD2
V: TRBV30
CDR3: CAWRRGGRNHEQYF
DNA: TGTGCCTGGAGGCGGGGCGGGAGAAACCACGAGCAGTACTTC

J: TRBJ1-2
size: .
D: TRBD1
V: TRBV9
CDR3: CASGGQGNYGYTF
DNA: TGTGCCAGCGGAGGACAGGGTAACTATGGCTACACCTTC

J: TRBJ1-4
size: .
D: .
V: TRBV5-4
CDR3: CASSSDATNEKLFF
DNA: TGTGCCAGCAGCTCAGATGCAACTAATGAAAAACTGTTTTTT

J: TRBJ2-1
size: .
D: .
V: TRBV6-1
CDR3: CASSEDTMTDNEQFF
DNA: TGTGCCAGCAGTGAAGATACTATGACGGACAATGAGCAGTTCTTC

J: TRBJ2-3
size: .
D: TRBD2
V: TRBV7-9
CDR3: CASSRLAGTSTDTQYF
DNA: TGTGCCAGCAGCAGATTAGCGGGCACTAGCACAGATACGCAGTATTTT

J: TRBJ2-3
size: .
D: TRBD1
V: TRBV7-9
CDR3: CASSARQGAGDTQYF
DNA: TGTGCCAGCAGCGCCCGACAGGGGGCCGGAGATACGCAGTATTTT

J: TRBJ2-5
size: .
D: .
V: TRBV27
CDR3: CASSLLYQETQYF
DNA: TGTGCCAGCAGTTTATTGTACCAAGAGACCCAGTACTTC

J: TRBJ2-1
size: .
D: .
V: TRBV7-3
CDR3: CASSSSGTLYNEQFF
DNA: TGTGCCAGCAGCTCATCCGGGACCCTATACAATGAGCAGTTCTTC

J: TRBJ1-2
size: once
D: .
V: TRBV6-7
CDR3: CASSYVRGLDGYTF
DNA: TGTGCCAGCAGTTACGTCAGGGGATTGGATGGCTACACCTTC

J: TRBJ2-3
size: .
D: .
V: TRBV6-2/TRBV6-3
CDR3: CASSYSIIRGGPTDTQYF
DNA: TGTGCCAGCAGTTACTCGATCATCAGGGGCGGCCCCACAGATACGCAGTATTTT

J: TRBJ2-7
size: .
D: TRBD2
V: TRBV11-3
CDR3: CASSLGSGRAEEQYF
DNA: TGTGCCAGCAGCTTAGGTAGCGGGAGGGCCGAGGAGCAGTACTTC

J: TRBJ2-1
size: .
D: TRBD1
V: TRBV13
CDR3: CASSLDSSRGNEQFF
DNA: TGTGCCAGCAGCTTAGATAGTTCCAGGGGGAATGAGCAGTTCTTC

J: TRBJ1-4
size: .
D: TRBD1
V: TRBV12-5
CDR3: CASGLSQGANEKLFF
DNA: TGTGCTAGTGGTCTTTCACAGGGGGCGAATGAAAAACTGTTTTTT

J: TRBJ2-7
size: .
D: .
V: TRBV11-1
CDR3: CASSLQGQGLLYEQYF
DNA: TGTGCCAGCAGTCTCCAGGGGCAGGGCCTACTCTACGAGCAGTACTTC

J: TRBJ2-3
size: once
D: .
V: TRBV27
CDR3: CASSLYPGTDTQYF
DNA: TGTGCCAGCAGTTTATATCCAGGCACAGATACGCAGTATTTT

J: TRBJ2-1
size: once
D: TRBD2
V: TRBV9
CDR3: CASSVGLAGKGSSYNEQFF
DNA: TGTGCCAGCAGCGTGGGACTAGCGGGGAAAGGGAGCTCCTACAATGAGCAGTTCTTC

J: TRBJ1-4
size: .
D: .
V: TRBV28
CDR3: CASFSGKLFF
DNA: TGTGCCAGCTTTTCTGGAAAACTGTTTTTT

J: TRBJ2-7
size: .
D: TRBD1
V: TRBV5-5
CDR3: CASSFGTGRNEQYF
DNA: TGTGCCAGCAGCTTTGGGACAGGAAGGAACGAGCAGTACTTC

J: TRBJ2-7
size: .
D: TRBD1
V: TRBV5-1
CDR3: CASSRIPGQDYEQYF
DNA: TGCGCCAGCAGCCGTATTCCGGGACAGGACTACGAGCAGTACTTC

J: TRBJ1-2
size: .
D: .
V: TRBV19
CDR3: CASSMGGRTNYGYTF
DNA: TGTGCCAGTAGTATGGGTGGCAGGACCAACTATGGCTACACCTTC

J: TRBJ2-3
size: .
D: .
V: TRBV7-2
CDR3: CASSALRMPSGVDTQYF
DNA: TGTGCCAGCAGCGCCCTCAGGATGCCCTCTGGGGTAGATACGCAGTATTTT

J: TRBJ2-3
size: .
D: .
V: TRBV5-1
CDR3: CASSGGSGDTDTQYF
DNA: TGCGCCAGCAGCGGGGGGTCAGGGGACACAGATACGCAGTATTTT

J: TRBJ1-1
size: .
D: TRBD1
V: TRBV28
CDR3: CASRIAQNRGHLAFF
DNA: TGTGCCAGCAGAATCGCGCAGAACAGGGGGCATTTGGCTTTCTTT

J: TRBJ2-2
size: .
D: .
V: TRBV7-6
CDR3: CASSLDGEIARNTGELFF
DNA: TGTGCCAGCAGCTTAGACGGCGAGATAGCGCGAAACACCGGGGAGCTGTTTTTT

J: TRBJ1-2
size: .
D: .
V: TRBV19
CDR3: CASRGGNYGYTF
DNA: TGTGCTTCTAGGGGGGGTAACTATGGCTACACCTTC

J: TRBJ1-3
size: .
D: .
V: TRBV7-2
CDR3: CASSLTPGHSGNTIYF
DNA: TGTGCCAGCAGCTTAACCCCGGGACACTCTGGAAACACCATATATTTT

J: TRBJ2-7
size: .
D: TRBD1
V: TRBV6-5
CDR3: CASTRGSWEQYF
DNA: TGTGCCAGCACCAGGGGGAGCTGGGAGCAGTACTTC

J: TRBJ2-3
size: .
D: .
V: TRBV28
CDR3: CASSLFRGGPRTDTQYF
DNA: TGTGCCAGCAGTTTGTTTCGGGGAGGACCTCGCACAGATACGCAGTATTTT

J: TRBJ2-7
size: .
D: .
V: TRBV29-1
CDR3: CSVGDNSVYEQYF
DNA: TGCAGCGTTGGGGACAATAGCGTTTACGAGCAGTACTTC

J: TRBJ2-5
size: .
D: .
V: TRBV7-2
CDR3: CASSSGPPYQETQYF
DNA: TGTGCCAGCAGCTCCGGACCCCCTTACCAAGAGACCCAGTACTTC

J: TRBJ2-7
size: .
D: TRBD2
V: TRBV27
CDR3: CATSLAGAPFVKYF
DNA: TGTGCCACCTCCTTAGCGGGAGCCCCCTTTGTGAAGTACTTC

J: TRBJ2-1
size: .
D: TRBD2
V: TRBV7-2
CDR3: CASSPASGSSYNEQFF
DNA: TGTGCCAGCAGCCCCGCTAGCGGGAGTAGCTACAATGAGCAGTTCTTC

J: TRBJ1-2
size: .
D: .
V: TRBV13
CDR3: CASNGGPFNYGYTF
DNA: TGTGCCAGCAACGGGGGGCCCTTTAACTATGGCTACACCTTC

J: TRBJ2-3
size: .
D: .
V: TRBV15
CDR3: CATSRLETQYF
DNA: TGTGCCACCAGCAGGTTGGAGACGCAGTATTTT

J: TRBJ2-1
size: .
D: .
V: TRBV2
CDR3: CASSESNAPYNEQFF
DNA: TGTGCCAGCAGTGAGTCTAACGCCCCCTACAATGAGCAGTTCTTC

J: TRBJ1-2
size: once
D: .
V: TRBV27
CDR3: CASGRAGNGYTF
DNA: TGTGCCAGCGGAAGGGCTGGGAACGGCTACACCTTC

J: TRBJ1-3
size: .
D: .
V: TRBV7-5
CDR3: CVRSSLTGSGNTIYF
DNA: TGTGTCAGAAGCTCCCTGACAGGGTCTGGAAACACCATATATTTT

J: TRBJ1-1
size: once
D: TRBD1
V: TRBV6-2/TRBV6-3
CDR3: CASSYSRGLNTEAFF
DNA: TGTGCCAGCAGTTACTCGAGGGGGCTGAACACTGAAGCTTTCTTT

J: TRBJ1-1
size: .
D: TRBD1
V: TRBV6-5
CDR3: CASSPLQGGTEAFF
DNA: TGTGCCAGCAGCCCCCTCCAGGGGGGGACTGAAGCTTTCTTT

J: TRBJ2-2
size: .
D: .
V: TRBV9
CDR3: CASSVGPGELFF
DNA: TGTGCCAGCAGCGTAGGACCCGGGGAGCTGTTTTTT

J: TRBJ2-1
size: .
D: .
V: TRBV2
CDR3: CASSEWDWGNNEQFF
DNA: TGTGCCAGCAGTGAATGGGACTGGGGAAACAATGAGCAGTTCTTC

J: TRBJ2-1
size: .
D: TRBD2
V: TRBV6-4
CDR3: CASSEGLAGGPLFNEQFF
DNA: TGTGCCAGCAGTGAAGGACTAGCGGGAGGGCCCCTATTCAATGAGCAGTTCTTC

J: TRBJ2-3
size: .
D: TRBD2
V: TRBV5-3
CDR3: CARSFPPSGMNTDTQYF
DNA: TGTGCCAGAAGCTTTCCCCCAAGCGGGATGAACACAGATACGCAGTATTTT